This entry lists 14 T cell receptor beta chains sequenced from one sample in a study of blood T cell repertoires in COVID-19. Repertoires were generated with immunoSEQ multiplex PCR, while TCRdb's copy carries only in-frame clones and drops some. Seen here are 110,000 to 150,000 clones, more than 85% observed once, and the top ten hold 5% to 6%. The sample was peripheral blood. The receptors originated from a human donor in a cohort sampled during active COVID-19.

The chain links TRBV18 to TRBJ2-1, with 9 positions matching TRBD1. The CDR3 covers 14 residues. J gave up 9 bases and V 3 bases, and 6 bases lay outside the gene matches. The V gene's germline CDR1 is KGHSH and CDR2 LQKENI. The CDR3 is CASSPDRGSSEQFF. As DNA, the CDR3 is TGTGCCAGCTCACCGGACAGGGGATCTAGTGAGCAGTTCTTC.

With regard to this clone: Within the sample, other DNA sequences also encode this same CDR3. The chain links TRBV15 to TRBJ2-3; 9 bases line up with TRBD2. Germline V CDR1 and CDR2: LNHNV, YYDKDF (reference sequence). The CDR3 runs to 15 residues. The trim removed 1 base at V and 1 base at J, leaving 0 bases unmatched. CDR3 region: CATSRGGGGTDTQYF. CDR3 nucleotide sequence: TGTGCCACCAGCAGAGGCGGGGGGGGCACAGATACGCAGTATTTT.

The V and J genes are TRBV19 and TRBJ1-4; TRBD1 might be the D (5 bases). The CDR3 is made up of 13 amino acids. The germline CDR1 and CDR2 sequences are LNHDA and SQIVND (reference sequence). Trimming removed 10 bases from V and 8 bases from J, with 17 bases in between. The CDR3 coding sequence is TGTGCCACCTCCCTCCGGGACTCCGAAAAACTGTTTTTT. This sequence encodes CATSLRDSEKLFF.

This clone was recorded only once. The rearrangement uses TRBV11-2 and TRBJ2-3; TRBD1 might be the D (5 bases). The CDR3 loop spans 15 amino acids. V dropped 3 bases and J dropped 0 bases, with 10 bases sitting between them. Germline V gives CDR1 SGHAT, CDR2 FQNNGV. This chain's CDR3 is CASSLRQTSTDTQYF. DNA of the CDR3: TGTGCCAGCAGCTTGAGACAGACTAGCACAGATACGCAGTATTTT.

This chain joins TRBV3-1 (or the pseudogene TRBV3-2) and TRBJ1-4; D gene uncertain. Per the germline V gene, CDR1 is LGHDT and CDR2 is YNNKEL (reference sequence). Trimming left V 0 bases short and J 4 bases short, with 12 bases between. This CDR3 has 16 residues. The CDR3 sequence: CASSQDRPGSNEKLFF. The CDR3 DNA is TGTGCCAGCAGCCAAGATCGGCCAGGAAGTAATGAAAAACTGTTTTTT.

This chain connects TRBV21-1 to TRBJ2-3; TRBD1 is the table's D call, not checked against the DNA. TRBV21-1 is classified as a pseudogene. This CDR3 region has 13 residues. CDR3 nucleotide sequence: TGTGCCGACCAAGGGACAGGGGGGGATACGCAGTATTTT. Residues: CADQGTGGDTQYF.

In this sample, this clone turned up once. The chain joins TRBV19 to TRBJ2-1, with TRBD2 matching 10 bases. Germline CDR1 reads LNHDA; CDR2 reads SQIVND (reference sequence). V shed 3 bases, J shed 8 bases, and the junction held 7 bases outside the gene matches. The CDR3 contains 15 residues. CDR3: CASSMALAGWDEQFF. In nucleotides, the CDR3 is TGTGCCAGTAGTATGGCACTAGCGGGATGGGATGAGCAGTTCTTC. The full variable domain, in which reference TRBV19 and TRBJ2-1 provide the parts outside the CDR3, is DGGITQSPKYLFRKEGQNVTLSCEQNLNHDAMYWYRQDPGQGLRLIYYSQIVNDFQKGDIAEGYSVSREKKESFPLTVTSAQKNPTAFYLCASSMALAGWDEQFFGPGTRLTVL.

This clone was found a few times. CDR3 sequence reads: CASSPAGWRQGMNTEAFF. CDR3 nucleotides: TGTGCCAGCTCACCAGCGGGTTGGAGACAGGGCATGAACACTGAAGCTTTCTTT. The chain has TRBV18 and TRBJ1-1; 7 bases map to TRBD1. V gave up 2 bases and J gave up 0 bases; unmatched junction bases: 12. CDR1 and CDR2 (germline): KGHSH, LQKENI. CDR3 length: 18 residues.

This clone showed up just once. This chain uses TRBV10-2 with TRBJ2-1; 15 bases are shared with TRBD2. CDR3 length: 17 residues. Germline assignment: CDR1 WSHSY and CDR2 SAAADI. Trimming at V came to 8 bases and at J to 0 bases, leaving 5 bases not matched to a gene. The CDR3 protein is CASGGLAGGSSYNEQFF. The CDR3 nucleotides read TGCGCCAGCGGGGGACTAGCGGGGGGTAGCTCCTACAATGAGCAGTTCTTC.

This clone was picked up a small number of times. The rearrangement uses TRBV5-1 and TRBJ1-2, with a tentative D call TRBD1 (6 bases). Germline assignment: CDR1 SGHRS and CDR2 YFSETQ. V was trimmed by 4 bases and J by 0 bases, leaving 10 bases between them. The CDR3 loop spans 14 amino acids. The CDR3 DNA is TGCGCCAGCAGCAGACAGGATGCTAACTATGGCTACACCTTC. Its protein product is CASSRQDANYGYTF.

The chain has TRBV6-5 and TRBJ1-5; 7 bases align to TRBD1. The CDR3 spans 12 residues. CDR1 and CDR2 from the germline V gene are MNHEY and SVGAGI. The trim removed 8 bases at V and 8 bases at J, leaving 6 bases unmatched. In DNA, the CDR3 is TGTGCCAGCTCGACAGGGTCCGAGCCCCAGCATTTT. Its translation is CASSTGSEPQHF.

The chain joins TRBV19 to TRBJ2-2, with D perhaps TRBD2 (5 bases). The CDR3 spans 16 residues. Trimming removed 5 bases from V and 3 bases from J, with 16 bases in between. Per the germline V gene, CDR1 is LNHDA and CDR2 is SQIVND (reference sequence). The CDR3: CASSGRLGRDTGELFF. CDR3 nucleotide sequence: TGTGCCAGTAGTGGGAGACTCGGGCGGGACACCGGGGAGCTGTTTTTT.

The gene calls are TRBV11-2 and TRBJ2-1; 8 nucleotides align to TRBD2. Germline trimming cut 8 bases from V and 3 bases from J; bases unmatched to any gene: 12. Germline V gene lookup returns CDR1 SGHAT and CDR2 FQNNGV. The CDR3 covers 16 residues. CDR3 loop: CASAQTGTSYYNEQFF. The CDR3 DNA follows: TGTGCCAGCGCGCAGACCGGGACTAGTTACTACAATGAGCAGTTCTTC.

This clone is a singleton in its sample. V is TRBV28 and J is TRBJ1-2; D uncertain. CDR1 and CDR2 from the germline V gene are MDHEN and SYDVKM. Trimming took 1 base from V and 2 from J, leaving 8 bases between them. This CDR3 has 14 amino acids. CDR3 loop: CASSLLYSNYGYTF. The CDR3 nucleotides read TGTGCCAGCAGTTTATTGTACAGCAACTATGGCTACACCTTC.